One sample yielded the 5 T cell receptor beta chains listed below, sequenced in a study of radiation and T cells in renal cell carcinoma. Measured with immunoSEQ multiplex PCR; TCRdb has only the in-frame clones, and not every one. The data contain about 120,000 clones, around 81% of them singletons. The time point is: blood 2 weeks post-SBRT. Treatment in this sample: 15 Gy SBRT to primary tumor, nephrectomy 4 weeks later. Specimen: blood, collected from a patient whose treatment included radiotherapy and nephrectomy. All receptors come from a man in his forties or fifties with renal cell carcinoma.

The chain uses TRBV5-5 and TRBJ1-4, with 8 bases matching TRBD1. In germline, CDR1 is SGHKS, CDR2 YYEKEE (reference sequence). This CDR3 comprises 14 residues. The J segment lost 6 bases and the V segment lost 4 bases, leaving 5 bases of the junction unmatched. CDR3 in DNA: TGTGCCAGCAGCCGGACAGGGAGGGATGAAAAACTGTTTTTT. Its protein is CASSRTGRDEKLFF.

The genes are TRBV10-3 and TRBJ1-4; D gene uncertain. CDR1 and CDR2 (germline): ENHRY, SYGVKD. V was shortened by 10 bases and J by 2 bases, with 5 bases between the two germline ends. The CDR3 is 11 residues long. The CDR3 region has the DNA TGTGCCAGCGGGACTAATGAAAAACTGTTTTTT. Translating gives CASGTNEKLFF.

V is TRBV7-6 and J is TRBJ2-1; the match to TRBD1 covers 9 bases. From germline, CDR1 is SGHVS and CDR2 FNYEAQ. This CDR3 is built from 15 residues. The V and J ends lost 4 bases and 9 bases, in that order; junction bases with no gene match: 10. CDR3 region: CASSSRDREYGEQFF. In DNA form, the CDR3 reads TGTGCCAGCAGCTCCCGGGACAGGGAATACGGTGAGCAGTTCTTC.

The V and J genes are TRBV28 and TRBJ2-7, with D unresolved. The CDR3 consists of 14 residues. Germline CDR1 is MDHEN and CDR2 is SYDVKM. V lost 6 bases to trimming and J lost 0 bases, with 12 bases between them. Here the CDR3 reads CASSPDGSSYEQYF. The CDR3 nucleotides are TGTGCCAGCAGCCCAGACGGAAGCTCCTACGAGCAGTACTTC.

The chain recombines TRBV11-2 with TRBJ1-3; D unclear. The germline gives CDR1 SGHAT, CDR2 FQNNGV. Trimming pared 1 base from V and 1 base from J, leaving 8 bases between. CDR3 length equals 15 residues. For the CDR3, the DNA is TGTGCCAGCAGCTTAGTAATGGGATCTGGAAACACCATATATTTT. Amino acid sequence: CASSLVMGSGNTIYF.